This entry describes one T cell receptor (beta chain). What it binds is not known. The source of the sample is a study of T cell responses to AZD1222 COVID-19 vaccine. Findings of the study overall: Possibly, clonal diversity was underestimated; donors were largely white British and included more females.

Germline values: CDR1 SQVTM, CDR2 ANQGSEA. V gave up 0 bases and J gave up 0 bases, with 15 bases separating them. The CDR3 sequence is 18 residues long. Assay used: immunoSEQ multiplex PCR; TCRdb lists only in-frame clones, some missing. This sample has roughly 150,000 clones, with about 90% found just once. The chain links TRBV29-1 to TRBJ2-6; the D call may be TRBD1 or TRBD2 (5 bases each). The source material was peripheral blood, sampled on day 0 of AZD1222 vaccination. The TCR originated in an adult in good health. Written as DNA, the CDR3 is TGCAGCGTTGAAGAACGGGACCGTAAGTTCTCTGGGGCCAACGTCCTGACTTTC. It is translated as CSVEERDRKFSGANVLTF.